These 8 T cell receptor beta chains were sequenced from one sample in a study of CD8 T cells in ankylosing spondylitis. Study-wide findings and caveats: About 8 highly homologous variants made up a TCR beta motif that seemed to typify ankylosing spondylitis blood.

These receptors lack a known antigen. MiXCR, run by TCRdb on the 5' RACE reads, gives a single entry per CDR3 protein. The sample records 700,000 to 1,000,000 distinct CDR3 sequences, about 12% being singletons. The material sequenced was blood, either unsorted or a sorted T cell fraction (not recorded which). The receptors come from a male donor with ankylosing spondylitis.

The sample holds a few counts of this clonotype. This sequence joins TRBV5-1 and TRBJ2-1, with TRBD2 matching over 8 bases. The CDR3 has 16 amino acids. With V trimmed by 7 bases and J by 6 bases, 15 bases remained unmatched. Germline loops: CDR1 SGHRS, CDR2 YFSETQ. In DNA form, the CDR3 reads TGCGCCAGCCACGGAGGTTCCGCGGGGGGATTCAATGAGCAGTTCTTC. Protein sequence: CASHGGSAGGFNEQFF.

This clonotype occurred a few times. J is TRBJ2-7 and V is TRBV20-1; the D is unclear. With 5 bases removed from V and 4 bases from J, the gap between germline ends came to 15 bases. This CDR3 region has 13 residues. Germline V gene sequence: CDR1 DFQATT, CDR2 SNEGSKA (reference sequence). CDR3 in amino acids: CSAGHVKTYEQYF. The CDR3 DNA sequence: TGCAGTGCTGGCCACGTGAAGACTTACGAGCAGTACTTC.

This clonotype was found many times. The DNA of the CDR3 is TGTGCCAGCAGCCAAGACGTTCGGTTCCAATGGCCCCAGCATTTT. This encodes CASSQDVRFQWPQHF. This chain connects TRBV4-2 to TRBJ1-5; D unresolved. Trimming took off 0 bases at V and 9 bases at J, with 15 bases between the two ends. Looked up from germline, CDR1 is LGHNA and CDR2 is YNFKEQ. The CDR3 has 15 amino acids.

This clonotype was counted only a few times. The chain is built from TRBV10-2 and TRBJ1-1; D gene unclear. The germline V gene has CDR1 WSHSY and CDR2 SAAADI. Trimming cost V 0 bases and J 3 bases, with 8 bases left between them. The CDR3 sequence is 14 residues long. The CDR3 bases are TGCGCCAGCAGTGAGTCCTGGGGTTACACTGAAGCTTTCTTT. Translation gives CASSESWGYTEAFF.

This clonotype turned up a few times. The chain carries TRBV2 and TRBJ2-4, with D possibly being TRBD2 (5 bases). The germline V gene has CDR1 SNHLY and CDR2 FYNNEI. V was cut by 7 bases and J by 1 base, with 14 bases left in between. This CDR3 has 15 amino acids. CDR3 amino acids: CASTQAVGAKNIQYF. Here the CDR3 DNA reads TGTGCCAGCACCCAAGCGGTGGGTGCCAAAAACATTCAGTACTTC.

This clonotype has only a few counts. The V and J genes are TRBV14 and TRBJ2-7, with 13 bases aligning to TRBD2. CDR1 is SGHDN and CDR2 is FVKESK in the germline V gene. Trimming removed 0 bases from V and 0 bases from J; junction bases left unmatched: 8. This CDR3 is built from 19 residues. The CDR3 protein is CASSQDYRLAGGYSYEQYF. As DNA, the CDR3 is TGTGCCAGCAGCCAAGATTACAGACTAGCGGGGGGCTACTCCTACGAGCAGTACTTC.

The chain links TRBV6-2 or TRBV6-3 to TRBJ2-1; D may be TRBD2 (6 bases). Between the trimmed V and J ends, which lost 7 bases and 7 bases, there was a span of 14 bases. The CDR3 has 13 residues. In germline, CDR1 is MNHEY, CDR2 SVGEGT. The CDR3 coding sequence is TGTGCCAGCAACTTACGGGACTGGAATGAGCAGTTCTTC. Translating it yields CASNLRDWNEQFF.

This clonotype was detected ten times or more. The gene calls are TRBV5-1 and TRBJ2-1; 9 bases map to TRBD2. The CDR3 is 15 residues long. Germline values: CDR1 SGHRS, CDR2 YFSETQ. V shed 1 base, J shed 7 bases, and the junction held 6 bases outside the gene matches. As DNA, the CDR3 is TGCGCCAGCAGCTTGTCCCTAGCGGGAACTAATGAGCAGTTCTTC. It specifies CASSLSLAGTNEQFF.